This T cell receptor beta chain derives from a study of radiation and T cells in renal cell carcinoma. Study-wide context: Nephrectomy followed 15 Gy stereotactic body radiation by 4 weeks.

This CDR3 has 16 residues. Germline CDR1 is MDHEN and CDR2 is SYDVKM. Trimming took off 4 bases at V and 0 bases at J, with 14 bases between the two ends. In this sample, this clone turned up once. Time point in this sample: baseline pretreatment blood. Treatment indicated: 15 Gy SBRT to primary tumor, nephrectomy 4 weeks later. Sequencing used immunoSEQ multiplex PCR; TCRdb keeps in-frame clones, though not all of them. The repertoire holds about 130,000 clones, with approximately 78% as singletons. The source of this sequence is a woman aged 60 to 75 with renal cell carcinoma. The chain employs TRBV28 and TRBJ2-3; either TRBD1 or TRBD2 may fit D (5 bases each). Specimen: blood, collected from a patient whose treatment included radiotherapy and nephrectomy. The CDR3: CASSSPVRDSTDTQYF. The DNA for the CDR3 is TGTGCCAGCAGTTCCCCTGTAAGGGACAGCACAGATACGCAGTATTTT.